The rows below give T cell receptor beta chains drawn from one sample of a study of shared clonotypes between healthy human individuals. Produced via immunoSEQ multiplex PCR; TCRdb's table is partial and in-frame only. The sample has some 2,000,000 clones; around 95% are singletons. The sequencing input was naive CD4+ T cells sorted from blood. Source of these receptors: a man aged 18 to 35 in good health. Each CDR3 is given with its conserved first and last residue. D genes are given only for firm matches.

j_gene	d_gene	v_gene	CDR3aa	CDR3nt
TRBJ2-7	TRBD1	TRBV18	CASSPLTGSYEQYF	TGTGCCAGCTCACCCCTGACAGGGTCCTACGAGCAGTACTTC
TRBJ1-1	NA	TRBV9	CASSVASGSYTEAFF	TGTGCCAGCAGCGTAGCTTCCGGCAGTTACACTGAAGCTTTCTTT
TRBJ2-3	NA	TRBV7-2	CASSLNRGGTSTDTQYF	TGTGCCAGCAGTCTTAACAGGGGAGGGACTAGCACAGATACGCAGTATTTT
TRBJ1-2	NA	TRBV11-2	CASSKDSYYGYTF	TGTGCCAGCAGCAAAGACAGCTACTATGGCTACACCTTC
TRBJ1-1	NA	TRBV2	CASSPRENTEAFF	TGTGCCAGCAGCCCGAGAGAGAACACTGAAGCTTTCTTT
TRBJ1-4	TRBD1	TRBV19	CASSATDRGPEKLFF	TGTGCCAGTAGTGCTACGGACAGGGGTCCCGAAAAACTGTTTTTT
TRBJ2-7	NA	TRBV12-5	CASGLGELGDYEQYF	TGTGCTAGTGGTTTGGGGGAGCTAGGGGACTACGAGCAGTACTTC
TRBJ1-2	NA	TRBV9	CASSVRGRGYTF	TGTGCCAGCAGCGTACGGGGACGTGGCTACACCTTC
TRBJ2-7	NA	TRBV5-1	CASSSSRADLEQYF	TGCGCCAGCAGCTCATCGAGGGCGGACCTGGAGCAGTACTTC
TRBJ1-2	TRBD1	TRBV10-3	CAISDDRQGAGYTF	TGTGCCATCAGTGATGATCGGCAGGGGGCTGGCTACACCTTC
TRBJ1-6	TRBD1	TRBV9	CASSGPGQGMGSPLHF	TGTGCCAGCAGCGGCCCGGGACAGGGGATGGGTTCACCCCTCCACTTT
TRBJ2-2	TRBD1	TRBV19	CASKEQGASGELFF	TGTGCCAGCAAAGAACAGGGGGCGTCCGGGGAGCTGTTTTTT
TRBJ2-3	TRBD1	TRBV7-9	CASSPPTGAITTDTQYF	TGTGCCAGCAGCCCCCCGACAGGGGCCATCACCACAGATACGCAGTATTTT
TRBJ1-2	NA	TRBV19	CASSTQGGSTDGYTF	TGTGCCAGTAGTACACAAGGGGGATCGACAGATGGCTACACCTTC
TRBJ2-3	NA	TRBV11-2	CASSLVPSTDTQYF	TGTGCCAGCAGCTTAGTCCCTAGCACAGATACGCAGTATTTT
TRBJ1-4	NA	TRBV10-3	CAISDSGAVPDGTNEKLFF	TGTGCCATCAGTGATAGCGGTGCGGTCCCAGACGGAACTAATGAAAAACTGTTTTTT
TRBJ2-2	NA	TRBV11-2	CASSPLGTYFSELFF	TGTGCCAGCAGCCCTCTAGGGACATACTTCTCGGAGCTGTTTTTT
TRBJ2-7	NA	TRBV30	CAWSVPPGREQYF	TGTGCCTGGAGTGTACCCCCTGGCCGCGAGCAGTACTTC
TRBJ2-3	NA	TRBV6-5	CASRNQWGTQYF	TGTGCCAGCAGAAACCAGTGGGGTACGCAGTATTTT
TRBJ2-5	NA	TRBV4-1	CASSQGDWEQETQYF	TGCGCCAGCAGCCAAGGGGACTGGGAACAAGAGACCCAGTACTTC
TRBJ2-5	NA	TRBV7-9	CASSLPRVETQYF	TGTGCCAGCAGCCTTCCTAGGGTTGAGACCCAGTACTTC
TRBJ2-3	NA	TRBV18	CASSLGADTQYF	TGTGCCAGCTCCCTAGGGGCAGATACGCAGTATTTT